This entry describes one TCR beta chain. The antigen remains undetermined. A multiplex PCR was run with 60 Vbeta primers and 13 Jbeta primers. Using immunoSEQ multiplex PCR, the repertoire was profiled, and TCRdb retains in-frame clones only, with some absent. The data contain under 200,000 clones, roughly 73% of them singletons. CDR3 size: 15 residues. Trimming removed 1 base from V and 7 bases from J, with 16 bases in between. Germline V gene sequence: CDR1 MGHRA, CDR2 YSYEKL. This sample is part of a study of cytomegalovirus exposure and HLA in healthy donors. General study findings and limits: Links to common viral pathogens appeared, in a later analysis, for several of the most significant clusters. Previously analyzed data showed that most TCR beta V segments were productive at a frequency of about 90% or about 30%. Other equally common chains were less clonally expanded than HLA-associated TCR beta chains, a later analysis showed.

This sequence was found in a male donor in good health and CMV-seronegative. Sequenced input: PBMCs. The gene calls are TRBV4-1 and TRBJ1-2; the D gene is possibly TRBD1 (5 bases). CDR3 sequence: CASSQVERGGVGYTF. Written as DNA, the CDR3 is TGCGCCAGCAGCCAAGTGGAAAGGGGTGGGGTTGGCTACACCTTC.